This paragraph reports one T cell receptor (beta chain). This sample is part of a study of blood T cell repertoires in COVID-19. The overall study: Samples of COVID-19 (acute and convalescent) were obtained from the United States, Italy and Spain.

In the original analysis: Amplification of reference gene primers was used by the study to estimate nucleated cell counts. Libraries were prepared by immunoSEQ multiplex PCR; TCRdb keeps only in-frame clonotypes and omits some of them. V and J calls plus clone size are reproduced from that table; the DNA served to infer D and trimming. The data show 40,000 or so clones, with 80% to 90% seen just once and about 5.5% held by the top ten. Germline lookup yields CDR1 SGHRS and CDR2 YFSETQ. The V end lost 0 bases, the J end lost 1 base, and 4 bases lay between the germline ends. This CDR3 spans 14 amino acids.

Source material: peripheral blood. The receptor was derived from a man between 35 and 55 years old with active COVID-19. The chain uses TRBV5-1 and TRBJ2-2; no firm D call. Here the CDR3 DNA reads TGCGCCAGCAGCTTGGACTTGAACACCGGGGAGCTGTTTTTT. It yields the protein CASSLDLNTGELFF.